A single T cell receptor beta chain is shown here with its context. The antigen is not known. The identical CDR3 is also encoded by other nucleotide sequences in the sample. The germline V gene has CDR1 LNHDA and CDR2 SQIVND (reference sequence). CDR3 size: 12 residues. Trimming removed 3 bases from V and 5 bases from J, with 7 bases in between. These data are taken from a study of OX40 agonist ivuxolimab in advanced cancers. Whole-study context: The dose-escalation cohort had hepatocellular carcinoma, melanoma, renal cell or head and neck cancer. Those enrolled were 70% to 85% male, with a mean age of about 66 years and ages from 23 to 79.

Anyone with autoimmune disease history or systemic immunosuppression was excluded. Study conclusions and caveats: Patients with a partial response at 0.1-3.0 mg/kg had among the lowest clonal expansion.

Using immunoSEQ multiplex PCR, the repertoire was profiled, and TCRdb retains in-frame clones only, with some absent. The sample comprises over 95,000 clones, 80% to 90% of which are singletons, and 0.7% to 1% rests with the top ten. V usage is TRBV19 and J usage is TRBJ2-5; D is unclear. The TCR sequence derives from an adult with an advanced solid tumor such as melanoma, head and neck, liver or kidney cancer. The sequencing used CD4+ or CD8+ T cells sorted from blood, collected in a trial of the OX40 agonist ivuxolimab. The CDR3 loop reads CASSILGETQYF. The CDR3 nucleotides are TGTGCCAGTAGTATCTTAGGGGAGACCCAGTACTTC. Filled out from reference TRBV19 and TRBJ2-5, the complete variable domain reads DGGITQSPKYLFRKEGQNVTLSCEQNLNHDAMYWYRQDPGQGLRLIYYSQIVNDFQKGDIAEGYSVSREKKESFPLTVTSAQKNPTAFYLCASSILGETQYFGPGTRLLVL.